In its sample, the clone carrying this T cell receptor (beta chain) was seen a few times. The germline V gene encodes CDR1 LNHDA and CDR2 SQIVND (reference sequence). The CDR3 contains 12 residues. The trim removed 11 bases at V and 4 bases at J, leaving 4 bases unmatched. The data belong to a study of Ad26.COV2.S vaccination and SARS-CoV-2 variants. Only in-frame clones appear in the TCRdb table, and some are missing; sequencing was by immunoSEQ multiplex PCR. The data hold about 350,000 clones, with about 90% observed a single time. This receptor was taken from a human donor who had recovered from COVID-19. The material was peripheral blood, obtained after recovery from COVID-19. The chain uses TRBV19 and TRBJ1-5, with 8 positions matching TRBD1. The CDR3 loop reads CAARTGNQPQHF. Written as DNA, the CDR3 is TGTGCCGCGAGGACAGGGAATCAGCCCCAGCATTTT.